Described below is a single T cell receptor beta chain sequence and its context. The data are from a study of blood T cell repertoires in COVID-19. About the study: Samples representing acute and convalescent COVID-19 were sourced from the United States, Italy and Spain. The analysed material was cDNA or gDNA that came from T cells, B-cell-depleted T cells, or PBMCs.

This CDR3 has 14 amino acids. Per the germline V gene, CDR1 is LGHDT and CDR2 is YNNKEL (reference sequence). V was clipped by 7 bases and J by 2 bases, with 15 bases between them. The method was immunoSEQ multiplex PCR; TCRdb's version includes in-frame clones alone and lacks a portion of them. The sample includes 80,000 or so clones, around 81% of them seen just once. The rearrangement links TRBV3-1 (or the pseudogene TRBV3-2) to TRBJ2-7; possibly TRBD2 for D (6 bases). The specimen sequenced was peripheral blood. The TCR sequence derives from a man older than 75 with acute or convalescent COVID-19. CDR3 DNA sequence: TGTGCCAGCATGAGGAGTAGCGGAGCCTACGAGCAGTACTTC. This translates into CASMRSSGAYEQYF.